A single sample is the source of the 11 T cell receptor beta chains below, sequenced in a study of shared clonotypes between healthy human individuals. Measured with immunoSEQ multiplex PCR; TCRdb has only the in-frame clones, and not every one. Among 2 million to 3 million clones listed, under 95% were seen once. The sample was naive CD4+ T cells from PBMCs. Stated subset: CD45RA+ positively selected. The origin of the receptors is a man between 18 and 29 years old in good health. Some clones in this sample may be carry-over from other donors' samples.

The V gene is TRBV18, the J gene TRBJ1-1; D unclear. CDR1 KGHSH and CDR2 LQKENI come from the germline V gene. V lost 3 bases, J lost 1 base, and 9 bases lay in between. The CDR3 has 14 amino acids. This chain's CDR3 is CASSPTPRNTEAFF. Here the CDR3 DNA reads TGTGCCAGCTCACCGACCCCCAGGAACACTGAAGCTTTCTTT.

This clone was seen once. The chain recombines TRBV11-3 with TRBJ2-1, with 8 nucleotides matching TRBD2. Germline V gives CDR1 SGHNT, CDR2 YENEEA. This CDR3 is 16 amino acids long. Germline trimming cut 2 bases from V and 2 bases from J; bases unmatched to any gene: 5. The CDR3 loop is CASSLLAGGTYNEQFF. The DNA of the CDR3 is TGTGCCAGCAGCTTACTAGCGGGCGGGACCTACAATGAGCAGTTCTTC.

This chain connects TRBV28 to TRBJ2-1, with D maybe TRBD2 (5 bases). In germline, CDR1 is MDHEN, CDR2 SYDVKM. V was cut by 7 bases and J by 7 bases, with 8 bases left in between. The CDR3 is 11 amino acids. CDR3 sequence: CASNERNEQFF. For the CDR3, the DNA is TGTGCCAGCAATGAGCGGAATGAGCAGTTCTTC.

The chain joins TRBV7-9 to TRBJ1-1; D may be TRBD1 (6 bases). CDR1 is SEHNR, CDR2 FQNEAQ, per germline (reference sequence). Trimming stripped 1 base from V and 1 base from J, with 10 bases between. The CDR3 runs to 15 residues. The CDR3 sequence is CASSLGGHPNTEAFF. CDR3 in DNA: TGTGCCAGCAGCTTAGGGGGACACCCGAACACTGAAGCTTTCTTT.

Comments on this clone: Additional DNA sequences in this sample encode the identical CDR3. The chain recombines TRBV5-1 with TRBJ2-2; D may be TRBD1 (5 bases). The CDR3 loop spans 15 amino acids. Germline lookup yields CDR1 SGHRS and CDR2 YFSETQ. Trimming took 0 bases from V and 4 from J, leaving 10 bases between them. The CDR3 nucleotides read TGCGCCAGCAGCTTGGCCCTGCAGGGCACCGGGGAGCTGTTTTTT. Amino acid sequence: CASSLALQGTGELFF. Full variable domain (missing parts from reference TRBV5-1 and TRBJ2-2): KAGVTQTPRYLIKTRGQQVTLSCSPISGHRSVSWYQQTPGQGLQFLFEYFSETQRNKGNFPGRFSGRQFSNSRSEMNVSTLELGDSALYLCASSLALQGTGELFFGEGSRLTVL.

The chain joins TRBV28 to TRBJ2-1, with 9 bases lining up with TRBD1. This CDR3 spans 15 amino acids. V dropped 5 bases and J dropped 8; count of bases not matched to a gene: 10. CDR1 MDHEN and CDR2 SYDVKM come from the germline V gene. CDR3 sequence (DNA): TGTGCCAGCAGTCCCACCGGGACAGGGTACGATGAGCAGTTCTTC. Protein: CASSPTGTGYDEQFF.

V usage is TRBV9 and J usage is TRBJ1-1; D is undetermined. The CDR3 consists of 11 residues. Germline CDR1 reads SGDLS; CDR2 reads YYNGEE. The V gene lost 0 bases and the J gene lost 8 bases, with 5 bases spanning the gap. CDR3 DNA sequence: TGTGCCAGCAGCGTAGGAGAAGAAGCTTTCTTT. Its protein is CASSVGEEAFF.

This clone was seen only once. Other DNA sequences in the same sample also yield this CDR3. The CDR3 spells CASSTGDATNEKLFF. In DNA, the CDR3 is TGTGCCAGTAGTACGGGGGACGCAACTAATGAAAAACTGTTTTTT. The rearrangement links TRBV19 to TRBJ1-4; the D gene is possibly TRBD1 (5 bases). Germline-derived CDR1 and CDR2 are LNHDA and SQIVND (reference sequence). Deletions cut 4 bases from V and 0 bases from J, with 9 bases between. CDR3 size: 15 residues.

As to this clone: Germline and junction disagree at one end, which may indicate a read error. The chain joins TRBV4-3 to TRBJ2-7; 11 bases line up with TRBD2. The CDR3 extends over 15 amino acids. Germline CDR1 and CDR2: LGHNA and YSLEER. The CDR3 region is CASSQPTSGSYGQYF. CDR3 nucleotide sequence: TGCGCCAGCAGCCAGCCTACTAGCGGGAGTTACGGGCAGTACTTC.

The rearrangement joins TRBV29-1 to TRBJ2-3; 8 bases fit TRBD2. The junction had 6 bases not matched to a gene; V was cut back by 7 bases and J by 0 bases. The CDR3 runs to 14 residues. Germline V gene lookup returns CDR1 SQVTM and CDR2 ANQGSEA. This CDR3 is CSAVIAGSTDTQYF. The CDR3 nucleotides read TGCAGCGCTGTGATAGCGGGGAGCACAGATACGCAGTATTTT.

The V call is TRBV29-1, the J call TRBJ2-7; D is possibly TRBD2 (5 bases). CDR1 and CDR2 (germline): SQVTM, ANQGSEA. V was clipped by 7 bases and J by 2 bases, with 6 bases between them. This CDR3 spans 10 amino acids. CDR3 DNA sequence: TGCAGCGCCGGGACCTACGAGCAGTACTTC. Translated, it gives CSAGTYEQYF.